This paragraph covers one T cell receptor (beta chain) sequence. These data come from a study of cytomegalovirus exposure and HLA in healthy donors. Amplification used 60 Vbeta primers and 13 Jbeta primers. Sequencing was performed with immunoSEQ multiplex PCR; in TCRdb, only in-frame clones are kept and a portion is missing. The sample holds some 41,000 clones. The source is a male donor in good health and CMV-seronegative. The sample comprised PBMCs.

The CDR3, as DNA: TGTGCCAGCAGTCCCCTGGGGCTTGAAGCTTTCTTT. It encodes CASSPLGLEAFF. The V and J genes are TRBV28 and TRBJ1-1, with D possibly being TRBD1 (5 bases). Germline V CDR1 and CDR2: MDHEN, SYDVKM. This CDR3 is 12 amino acids long. V was shortened by 5 bases and J by 7 bases, with 11 bases between the two germline ends.